A single sample is the source of the 13 T cell receptor beta chains below, sequenced in a study of beta chain features in type 1 diabetes. Reverse transcription of all isolated RNA meant that expressed TCRB transcripts were sequenced. The assay was immunoSEQ multiplex PCR, and TCRdb's table has in-frame clones only and misses some. The sample has a few hundred thousand clones, roughly 31% seen once. The sample comprised naive CD4+ T cells from blood. The receptors were sampled from a man aged 18 to 30 in good health.

This clone has a handful of counts. The chain couples TRBV30 to TRBJ2-3; tentative D call: TRBD1 (6 bases). Germline CDR1 reads GTSNPN; CDR2 reads SVGIG (reference sequence). This CDR3 has 15 amino acids. Trimming stripped 0 bases from V and 4 bases from J, with 14 bases between. The CDR3 spells CAWSVAFRGADTQYF. The CDR3 DNA follows: TGTGCCTGGAGTGTAGCTTTCAGGGGCGCAGATACGCAGTATTTT. Based on the CDR3 plus reference TRBV30 and TRBJ2-3, the full variable domain is SQTIHQWPATLVQPVGSPLSLECTVEGTSNPNLYWYRQAAGRGLQLLFYSVGIGQISSEVPQNLSASRPQDRQFILSSKKLLLSDSGFYLCAWSVAFRGADTQYFGPGTRLTVL.

This chain uses TRBV18 with TRBJ2-2; possibly TRBD1 for D (5 bases). Between the trimmed V and J ends, which lost 5 bases and 1 base, there was a span of 8 bases. The germline V gene has CDR1 KGHSH and CDR2 LQKENI. The CDR3 consists of 14 residues. The CDR3 sequence is CASSTQGNTGELFF. CDR3 DNA: TGTGCCAGCTCAACTCAGGGGAACACCGGGGAGCTGTTTTTT. The variable domain in full, completed from reference TRBV18 and TRBJ2-2, reads NAGVMQNPRHLVRRRGQEARLRCSPMKGHSHVYWYRQLPEEGLKFMVYLQKENIIDESGMPKERFSAEFPKEGPSILRIQQVVRGDSAAYFCASSTQGNTGELFFGEGSRLTVL.

The V call is TRBV30, the J call TRBJ1-2; unclear D gene. Trimming shortened V by 4 bases and J by 14 bases, and 23 bases separated the two germline ends. CDR3 length equals 13 residues. Germline CDR1 and CDR2: GTSNPN and SVGIG (reference sequence). CDR3 residues: CAWTLSIRGSGTF. CDR3 DNA: TGTGCCTGGACCCTCTCCATACGGGGATCGGGGACCTTC.

This chain connects TRBV7-6 to TRBJ2-7; 7 bases map to TRBD1. The germline V gene encodes CDR1 SGHVS and CDR2 FNYEAQ. The CDR3 length is 14 residues. The trim removed 3 bases at V and 4 bases at J, leaving 6 bases unmatched. The CDR3, as DNA: TGTGCCAGCAGCTTTGAGGGGGCGCGGTACGAGCAGTACTTC. Translated, it gives CASSFEGARYEQYF.

The chain couples TRBV18 to TRBJ2-3; no definite D call. The CDR3 consists of 16 residues. Between the trimmed V and J ends, which lost 0 bases and 0 bases, there was a span of 10 bases. Germline V gene data show CDR1 as KGHSH and CDR2 as LQKENI. As DNA, the CDR3 is TGTGCCAGCTCACCACCGGTTCTAACTAGCACAGATACGCAGTATTTT. Protein product: CASSPPVLTSTDTQYF.

The J gene is TRBJ2-1, the V gene TRBV2; no reliable D call. The CDR3 sequence is 14 residues long. V dropped 7 bases and J dropped 2 bases, with 12 bases sitting between them. CDR1 and CDR2 from the germline V gene are SNHLY and FYNNEI. In DNA form, the CDR3 reads TGTGCCAGCACGGCGGAGAGAGCCTACAATGAGCAGTTCTTC. Translating it yields CASTAERAYNEQFF.

V usage is TRBV28 and J usage is TRBJ2-5; D not resolved. The CDR3 has 12 residues. Trimming left V 2 bases short and J 4 bases short, with 5 bases between. Germline loops: CDR1 MDHEN, CDR2 SYDVKM. CDR3 DNA: TGTGCCAGCAGTTTACTTTCAGAGACCCAGTACTTC. Its protein is CASSLLSETQYF.

The J gene is TRBJ1-2, the V gene TRBV30; the match to TRBD1 covers 10 bases. J lost 12 bases, V lost 6 bases, and 13 bases had no gene match. There are 13 residues in the CDR3. Germline loops: CDR1 GTSNPN, CDR2 SVGIG (reference sequence). CDR3 amino acids: CACKAPGQGNHTF. CDR3 DNA: TGTGCCTGTAAGGCTCCGGGACAGGGGAATCACACCTTC.

V gene TRBV6-1 combines with J gene TRBJ2-7; 8 bases match TRBD1. The CDR3 is 14 residues long. J was trimmed by 2 bases and V by 5 bases; bases with no gene match: 5. Germline loops: CDR1 MNHNS, CDR2 SASEGT. The CDR3 DNA follows: TGTGCCAGCAGTACTGGACAGGGAGCCTACGAGCAGTACTTC. Its protein product is CASSTGQGAYEQYF.

The chain is built from TRBV5-4 and TRBJ2-7, with 11 bases identical to TRBD2. Trimming took 4 bases from V and 2 from J; bases not matched to a gene: 2. This CDR3 contains 14 residues. Germline lookup yields CDR1 SGHNT and CDR2 YYREEE (reference sequence). The CDR3 reads CASSRGLAAYEQYF. Written as DNA, the CDR3 is TGTGCCAGCAGCCGGGGACTAGCGGCCTACGAGCAGTACTTC.

The rearrangement links TRBV13 to TRBJ2-7; D perhaps matches TRBD2 (6 bases). Germline V gives CDR1 PRHDT, CDR2 FYEKMQ (reference sequence). Trimming left V 5 bases short and J 5 bases short, with 16 bases between. CDR3 length equals 14 residues. The CDR3: CASSLPLRGHEQYF. The CDR3 DNA reads TGTGCCAGCAGCCTACCTTTGCGGGGCCACGAGCAGTACTTC.

The chain is built from TRBV30 and TRBJ1-2; D remains unclear. Germline V lookup: CDR1 GTSNPN, CDR2 SVGIG (reference sequence). Trimming took off 2 bases at V and 1 base at J, with 26 bases between the two ends. This CDR3 has 19 residues. The CDR3 DNA is TGTGCCTGGAGTATTCTGTCGTATCGCGCAGCACCCCTTAACTATGGCTACACCTTC. This translates into CAWSILSYRAAPLNYGYTF.

This clone showed up just a few times. This chain joins TRBV11-2 and TRBJ2-2, with D uncertain. CDR3 length: 14 amino acids. Germline assignment: CDR1 SGHAT and CDR2 FQNNGV. Trimming removed 1 base at V and 1 base at J, with 4 bases between. The CDR3 DNA sequence: TGTGCCAGCAGCTTAGGCGTGAACACCGGGGAGCTGTTTTTT. Translation: CASSLGVNTGELFF.